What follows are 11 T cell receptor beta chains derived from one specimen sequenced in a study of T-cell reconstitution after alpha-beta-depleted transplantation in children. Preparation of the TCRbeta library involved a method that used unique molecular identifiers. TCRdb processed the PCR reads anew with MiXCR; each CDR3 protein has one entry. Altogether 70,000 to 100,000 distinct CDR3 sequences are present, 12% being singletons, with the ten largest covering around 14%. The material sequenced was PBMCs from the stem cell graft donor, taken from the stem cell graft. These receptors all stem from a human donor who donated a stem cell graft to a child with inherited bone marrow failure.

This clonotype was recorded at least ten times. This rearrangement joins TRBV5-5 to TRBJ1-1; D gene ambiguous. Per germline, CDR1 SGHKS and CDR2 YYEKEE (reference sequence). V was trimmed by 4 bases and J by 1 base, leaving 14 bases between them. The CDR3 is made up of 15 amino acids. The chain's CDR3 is CASSPPWTANTEAFF. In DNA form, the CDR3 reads TGTGCCAGCAGCCCACCATGGACCGCGAACACTGAAGCTTTCTTT.

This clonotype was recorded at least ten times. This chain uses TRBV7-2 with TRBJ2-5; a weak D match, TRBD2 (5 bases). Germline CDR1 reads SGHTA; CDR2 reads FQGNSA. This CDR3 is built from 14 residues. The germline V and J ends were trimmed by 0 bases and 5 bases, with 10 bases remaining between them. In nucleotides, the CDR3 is TGTGCCAGCAGCTTAGCGCGAGGGTTCGAGACCCAGTACTTC. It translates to CASSLARGFETQYF.

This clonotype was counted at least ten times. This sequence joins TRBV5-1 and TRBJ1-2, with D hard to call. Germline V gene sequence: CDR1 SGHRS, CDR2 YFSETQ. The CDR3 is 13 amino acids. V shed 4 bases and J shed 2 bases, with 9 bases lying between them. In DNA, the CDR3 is TGCGCCAGCAGCCGCAGTGTAAACTATGGCTACACCTTC. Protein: CASSRSVNYGYTF.

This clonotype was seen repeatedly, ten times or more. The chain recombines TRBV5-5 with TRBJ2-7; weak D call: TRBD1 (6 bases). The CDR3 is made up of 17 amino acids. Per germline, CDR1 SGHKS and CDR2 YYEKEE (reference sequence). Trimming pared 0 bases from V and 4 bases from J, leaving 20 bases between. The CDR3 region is CASSLVGLGAMDYEQYF. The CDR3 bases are TGTGCCAGCAGCTTGGTGGGATTGGGGGCCATGGATTACGAGCAGTACTTC.

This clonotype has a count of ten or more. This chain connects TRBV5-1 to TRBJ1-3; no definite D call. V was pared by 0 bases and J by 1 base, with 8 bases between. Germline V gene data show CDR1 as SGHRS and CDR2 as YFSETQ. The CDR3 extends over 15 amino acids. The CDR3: CASSLGQFSGNTIYF. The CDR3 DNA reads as TGCGCCAGCAGCTTGGGTCAGTTTTCTGGAAACACCATATATTTT.

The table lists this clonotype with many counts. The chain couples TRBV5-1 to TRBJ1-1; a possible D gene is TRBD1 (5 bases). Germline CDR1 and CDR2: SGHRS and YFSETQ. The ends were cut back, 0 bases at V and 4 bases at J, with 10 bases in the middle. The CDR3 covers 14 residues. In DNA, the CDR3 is TGCGCCAGCAGCTTGGCCGGGGGGGGCACTGAAGCTTTCTTT. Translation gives CASSLAGGGTEAFF.

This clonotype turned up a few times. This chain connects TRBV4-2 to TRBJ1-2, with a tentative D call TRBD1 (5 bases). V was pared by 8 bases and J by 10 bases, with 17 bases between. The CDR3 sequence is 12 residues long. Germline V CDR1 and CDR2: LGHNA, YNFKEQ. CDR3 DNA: TGTGCCAGCGGCCCGGGGCTCCGAAACTACACCTTC. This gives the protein CASGPGLRNYTF.

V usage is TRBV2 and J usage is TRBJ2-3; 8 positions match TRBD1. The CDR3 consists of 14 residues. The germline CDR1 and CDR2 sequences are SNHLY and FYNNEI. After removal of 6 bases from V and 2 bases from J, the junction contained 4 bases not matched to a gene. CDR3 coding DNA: TGTGCCAGCAGACAGGGGGAGTTCACAGATACGCAGTATTTT. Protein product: CASRQGEFTDTQYF.

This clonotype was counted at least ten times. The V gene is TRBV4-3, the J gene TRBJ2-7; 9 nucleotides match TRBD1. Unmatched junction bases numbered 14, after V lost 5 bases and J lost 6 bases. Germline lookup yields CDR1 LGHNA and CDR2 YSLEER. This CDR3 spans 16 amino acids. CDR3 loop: CASSYLDGTGNLEQYF. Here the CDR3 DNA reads TGCGCCAGCAGCTACCTGGACGGGACAGGGAATCTCGAGCAGTACTTC.

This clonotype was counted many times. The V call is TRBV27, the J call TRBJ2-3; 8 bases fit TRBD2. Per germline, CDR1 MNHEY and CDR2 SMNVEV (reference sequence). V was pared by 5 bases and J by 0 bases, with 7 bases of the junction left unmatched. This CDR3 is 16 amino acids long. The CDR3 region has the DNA TGTGCCAGCAGTCCAGCAGCTAGCGGGAGCACAGATACGCAGTATTTT. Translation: CASSPAASGSTDTQYF.

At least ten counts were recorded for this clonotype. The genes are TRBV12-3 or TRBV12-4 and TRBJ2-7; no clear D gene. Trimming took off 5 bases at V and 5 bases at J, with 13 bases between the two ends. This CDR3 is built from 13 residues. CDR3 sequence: CASSPFNRDEQYF. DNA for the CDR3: TGTGCCAGCAGTCCCTTTAACAGAGACGAGCAGTACTTC.